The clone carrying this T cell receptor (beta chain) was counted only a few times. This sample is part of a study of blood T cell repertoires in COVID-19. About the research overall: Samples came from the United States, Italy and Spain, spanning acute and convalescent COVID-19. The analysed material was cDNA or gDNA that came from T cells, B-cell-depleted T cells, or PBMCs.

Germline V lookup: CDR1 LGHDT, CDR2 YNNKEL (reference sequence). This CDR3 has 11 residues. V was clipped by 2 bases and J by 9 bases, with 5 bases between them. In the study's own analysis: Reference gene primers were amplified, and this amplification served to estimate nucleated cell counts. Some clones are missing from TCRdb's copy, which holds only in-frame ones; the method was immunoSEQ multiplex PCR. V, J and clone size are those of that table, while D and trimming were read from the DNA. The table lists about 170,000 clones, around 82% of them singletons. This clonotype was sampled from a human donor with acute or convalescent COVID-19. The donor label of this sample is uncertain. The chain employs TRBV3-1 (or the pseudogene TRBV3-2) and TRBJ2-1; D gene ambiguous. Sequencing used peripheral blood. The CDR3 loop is CASSQYLEQFF. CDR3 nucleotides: TGTGCCAGCAGCCAATATCTTGAGCAGTTCTTC.